A selection of T cell receptor beta chains follows, all from one sample in a study of blood T cell repertoires in COVID-19. Sequenced by immunoSEQ multiplex PCR; TCRdb stores in-frame clones only, minus some. The sample records roughly 62,000 clones, more than 60% being singletons. The sample comprised peripheral blood. Receptors originate from a woman of 80 years or more with active or convalescent COVID-19. Each CDR3 is given with its conserved first and last residue. D genes are given only for firm matches. A row's size may be missing; if present it is once, few, many or a size class.

clone_size,v_call,d_call,j_call,cdr3_nt,cdr3_aa
NA,TRBV6-4,NA,TRBJ1-5,TGTGCCCGCAGGCTGAGGGTTTCCCATCAGCCCCAGCATTTT,CARRLRVSHQPQHF
NA,TRBV9,TRBD2,TRBJ2-3,TGTGCCAGCAGCGTAGCGGGTCCGGGTAGCGGGAGAAATACGCAGTATTTT,CASSVAGPGSGRNTQYF
NA,TRBV5-6,TRBD1,TRBJ1-1,TGTGCCAGCAGTCAAAGACAGGGGGGTAACACTGAAGCTTTCTTT,CASSQRQGGNTEAFF
NA,TRBV6-6,NA,TRBJ1-4,TGTGCCAGCATCCTCCGCTGGGGGGAGGGGGAAAAACTGTTTTTT,CASILRWGEGEKLFF
NA,TRBV5-4,NA,TRBJ2-7,TGTGCCAGCAGCTTGGCGAAAACAAGCTCCTACGAGCAGTACTTC,CASSLAKTSSYEQYF
NA,TRBV4-1,NA,TRBJ1-5,TGCGCCAGCAGCTATGGAGGCGGGAGCAATCAGCCCCAGCATTTT,CASSYGGGSNQPQHF
few,TRBV12-5,TRBD1,TRBJ1-1,TGTGCTAGTGGTTTGCTTACAACAGGGGGCACTGAAGCTTTCTTT,CASGLLTTGGTEAFF
NA,TRBV2,NA,TRBJ1-2,TGTGCCAGCAGACGGGACACTAACTATGGCTACACCTTC,CASRRDTNYGYTF
NA,TRBV5-1,TRBD2,TRBJ2-3,TGCGCCAGCAGCAAGACGACTAGCGGGCACAGCACAGATACGCAGTATTTT,CASSKTTSGHSTDTQYF
NA,TRBV11-1,NA,TRBJ2-7,TGTGCCAGCAGCTTACACGGTCAGGTCTCCTACGAGCAGTACTTC,CASSLHGQVSYEQYF
NA,TRBV19,NA,TRBJ1-2,TGTGCCAGTAGTATCCCTGGACTGCTCTATGGCTACACCTTC,CASSIPGLLYGYTF
NA,TRBV6-5,NA,TRBJ2-5,TGTGCCAGCAGGGCCTCGGGCACGTCGGGGAAGACCCAGTACTTC,CASRASGTSGKTQYF
few,TRBV6-5,NA,TRBJ1-6,TGTGCCAGCAGCCCCGGGAGGTCCTATAATTCACCCCTCCACTTT,CASSPGRSYNSPLHF
NA,TRBV5-1,NA,TRBJ2-6,TGCGCCAGCAGCTTGGTGGGGGGATCTGGGGCCAACGTCCTGACTTTC,CASSLVGGSGANVLTF
NA,TRBV5-1,NA,TRBJ1-4,TGCGCCAGCAGCTTGGAGGGGGGGCAGGCTGAACTGTTTTTT,CASSLEGGQAELFF
NA,TRBV5-1,TRBD1,TRBJ2-5,TGCGCCAGCAGCTTGTGGGGACAGGAAGAGACCCAGTACTTC,CASSLWGQEETQYF
NA,TRBV5-1,NA,TRBJ1-1,TGCGCCAGCAGCCTAGGGCCGACTAATTTGGACACTGAAGCTTTCTTT,CASSLGPTNLDTEAFF
NA,TRBV4-1,NA,TRBJ1-4,TGCGCCAGCAGCCAAGAGTGGGGGAGGGGCCTGTTTTTT,CASSQEWGRGLFF
once,TRBV7-9,NA,TRBJ1-2,TGTGCCAGCAGCTTAGGCGGGGGACAAGGAGACTATGGCTACACCTTC,CASSLGGGQGDYGYTF
NA,TRBV11-2,NA,TRBJ2-4,TGTGCCAGCAGCCCCCCCGGGATGAGGAACATTCAGTACTTC,CASSPPGMRNIQYF
NA,TRBV7-9,TRBD1,TRBJ1-2,TGTGCCAGCAGCTTAGGACAGGGTCGCTATGGCTACACCTTC,CASSLGQGRYGYTF
NA,TRBV2,NA,TRBJ2-1,TGTGCCAGCAGCAACAGACGTAGCTCCTACAATGAGCAGTTCTTC,CASSNRRSSYNEQFF
NA,TRBV3-1/TRBV3-2,NA,TRBJ1-1,TGTGCCAGCAGCCCGGGGAGTCGCACTGAAGCTTTCTTT,CASSPGSRTEAFF
few,TRBV6-1,NA,TRBJ1-3,TGTGCCAGCAGTGAAGCGCTGTGGTCGAGAACGGGAAACACCATATATTTT,CASSEALWSRTGNTIYF
NA,TRBV7-3,NA,TRBJ2-1,TGTGCCAGCAGCCCCCTGGGAGGTGCCTACAATGAGCAGTTCTTC,CASSPLGGAYNEQFF
NA,TRBV7-3,NA,TRBJ1-1,TGTGCCAGCAGCTTATCAGAGAACACTGAAGCTTTCTTT,CASSLSENTEAFF
NA,TRBV18,TRBD1,TRBJ1-5,TGTGCCAGCTCTCCCGGGACAGGGGGCGACCAGCCCCAGCATTTT,CASSPGTGGDQPQHF
NA,TRBV5-1,TRBD1,TRBJ1-6,TGCGCCAGCAGCGGGACAGGGTCATTAAATTCACCCCTCCACTTT,CASSGTGSLNSPLHF
NA,TRBV3-1/TRBV3-2,TRBD1,TRBJ1-2,TGTGCCAGCAGCCAAGGAGCAGGGACAGGAGTCGGCTACACCTTC,CASSQGAGTGVGYTF
once,TRBV2,NA,TRBJ1-6,TGTGCCAGCAGTGAAACAGGGACCCTACCCCTCCACTTT,CASSETGTLPLHF
NA,TRBV2,TRBD2,TRBJ2-5,TGTGCCAGCAGGGTGACTAGCGGGGCGGAGACCCAGTACTTC,CASRVTSGAETQYF
NA,TRBV18,TRBD1,TRBJ1-2,TGTGCCAGCTCACGGGGACAGGGCTATGGCTACACCTTC,CASSRGQGYGYTF
NA,TRBV7-9,TRBD1,TRBJ2-1,TGTGCCAGCAGCCCGGGACAGGGCACCTACAATGAGCAGTTCTTC,CASSPGQGTYNEQFF
NA,TRBV6-5,NA,TRBJ2-7,TGTGCCAGCAGCCAGGGGCACTACTACGAGCAGTACTTC,CASSQGHYYEQYF
once,TRBV18,TRBD1,TRBJ1-4,TGTGCCAGCTCACTCCGGACAGGGGCCGTTAGAGCGGGTAACGAAAAACTGTTTTTT,CASSLRTGAVRAGNEKLFF
once,TRBV5-8,TRBD1,TRBJ2-5,TGTGCCAGCAGCCGGGGACAGGCTTTACAAGAGACCCAGTACTTC,CASSRGQALQETQYF
few,TRBV19,TRBD1,TRBJ1-1,TGTGCCAGAAGACAGGGAAGTGAAGCTTTCTTT,CARRQGSEAFF